Sequencing of this TCR beta chain was carried out in a study of blood T cell repertoires in COVID-19. In the authors' workflow: Reference gene primer amplification gave nucleated cell count estimates. Sequencing used immunoSEQ multiplex PCR; TCRdb keeps in-frame clones, though not all of them. Clone size and V and J calls were adopted from that table, with D and trimming inferred from the DNA. The sample contains 150,000 to 190,000 clones, 80% of which appear only once. Germline lookup yields CDR1 ENHRY and CDR2 SYGVKD. V shed 6 bases and J 6 bases; nucleotides not matched to a gene: 10. The CDR3 covers 15 residues.

This receptor was identified in a man in his sixties with acute or convalescent COVID-19. The chain joins TRBV10-3 to TRBJ2-1; 8 bases map to TRBD1. The material sequenced was peripheral blood. The CDR3 protein is CAISDGQGSGNEQFF. CDR3 DNA: TGTGCCATCAGCGACGGACAGGGTTCGGGCAATGAGCAGTTCTTC.